This TCR beta chain was sequenced during a study of T cell clonality in common variable immunodeficiency. Overall study results and limits: Common variable immunodeficiency TCR beta sequences reportedly had fewer deletions and N-nucleotide insertions.

This clone was detected a few times. Antigen unknown. The method was immunoSEQ multiplex PCR; TCRdb's version includes in-frame clones alone and lacks a portion of them. The sample lists roughly 38,000 clones, none appearing once, the ten largest making up roughly 2.9%. This clonotype was sampled from a person aged 18 to 69 in good health. Material: peripheral blood mononuclear cells.

The CDR3 bases that were read are TGTGCCACCAACTTACAGGGGCGTACGAACTATGGC. Translated, it gives CATNLQGRTNYG. The CDR3 reads in full as CATNLQGRTNYGYTF. This chain uses TRBV5-6 with TRBJ1-2, with TRBD1 matching 7 bases. The missing CDR3 end, 3 residues past where the read stops, is filled in from the germline J gene. The CDR3 totals 15 residues. Germline CDR1 SGHDT, CDR2 YYEEEE. Trimming at V came to 9 bases and at J to 2 bases, leaving 13 bases not matched to a gene.